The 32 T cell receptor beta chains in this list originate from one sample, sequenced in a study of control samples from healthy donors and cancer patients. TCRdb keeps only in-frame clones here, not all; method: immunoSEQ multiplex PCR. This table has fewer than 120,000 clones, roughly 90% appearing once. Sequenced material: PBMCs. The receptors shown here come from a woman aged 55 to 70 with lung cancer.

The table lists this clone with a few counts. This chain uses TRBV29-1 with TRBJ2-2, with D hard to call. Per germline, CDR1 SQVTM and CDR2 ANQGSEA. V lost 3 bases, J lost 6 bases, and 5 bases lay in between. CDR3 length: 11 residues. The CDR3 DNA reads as TGCAGCGTTGATATGGCCGGGGAGCTGTTTTTT. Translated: CSVDMAGELFF.

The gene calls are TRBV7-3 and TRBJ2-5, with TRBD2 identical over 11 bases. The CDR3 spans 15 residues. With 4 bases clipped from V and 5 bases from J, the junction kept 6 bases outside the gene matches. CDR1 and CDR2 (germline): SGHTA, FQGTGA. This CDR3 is CASSSLAGAAETQYF. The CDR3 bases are TGTGCCAGCAGCTCACTAGCGGGGGCCGCGGAGACCCAGTACTTC.

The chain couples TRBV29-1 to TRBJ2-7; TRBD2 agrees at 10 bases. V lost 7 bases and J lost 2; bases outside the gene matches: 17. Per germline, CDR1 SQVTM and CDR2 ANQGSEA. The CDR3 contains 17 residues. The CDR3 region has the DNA TGCAGCGCTGGGAGCCGCACTAGCGGGGACGGGGCCTACGAGCAGTACTTC. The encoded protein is CSAGSRTSGDGAYEQYF.

CDR3 sequence (DNA): TGTGCCAGCAGCCAATCGTACCAACGCAATGAGCAGTTCTTC. It codes for CASSQSYQRNEQFF. This chain connects TRBV16 to TRBJ2-1; unclear D gene. Trimming cost V 0 bases and J 6 bases, with 9 bases left between them. The germline CDR1 and CDR2 sequences are KGHSY and FQNENV. CDR3 length: 14 amino acids.

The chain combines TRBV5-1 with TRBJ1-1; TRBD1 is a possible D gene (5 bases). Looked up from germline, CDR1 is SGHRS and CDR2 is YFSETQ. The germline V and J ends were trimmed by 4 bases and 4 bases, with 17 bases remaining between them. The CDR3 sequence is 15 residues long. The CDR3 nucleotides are TGCGCCAGCAGCCCCCCGGGGGGGGAAGGCACTGAAGCTTTCTTT. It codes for CASSPPGGEGTEAFF.

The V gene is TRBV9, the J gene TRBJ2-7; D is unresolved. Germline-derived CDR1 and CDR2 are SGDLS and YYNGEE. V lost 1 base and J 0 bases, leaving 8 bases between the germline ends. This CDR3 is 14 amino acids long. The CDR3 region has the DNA TGTGCCAGCAGCGTATCCCCTCACTCCTACGAGCAGTACTTC. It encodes CASSVSPHSYEQYF.

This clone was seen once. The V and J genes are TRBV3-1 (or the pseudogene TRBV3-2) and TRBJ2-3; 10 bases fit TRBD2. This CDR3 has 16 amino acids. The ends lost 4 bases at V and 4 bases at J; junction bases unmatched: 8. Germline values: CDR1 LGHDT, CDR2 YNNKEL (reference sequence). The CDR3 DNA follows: TGTGCCAGCAGCCCCATGGAGCGGGGGGGCCCAGATACGCAGTATTTT. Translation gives CASSPMERGGPDTQYF.

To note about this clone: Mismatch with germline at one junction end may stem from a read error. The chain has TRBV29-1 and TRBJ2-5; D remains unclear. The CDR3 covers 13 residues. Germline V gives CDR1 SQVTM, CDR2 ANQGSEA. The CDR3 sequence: CSVEGRIEVTQYF. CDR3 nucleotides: TGCAGCGTCGAAGGACGGATTGAGGTGACCCAGTACTTC.

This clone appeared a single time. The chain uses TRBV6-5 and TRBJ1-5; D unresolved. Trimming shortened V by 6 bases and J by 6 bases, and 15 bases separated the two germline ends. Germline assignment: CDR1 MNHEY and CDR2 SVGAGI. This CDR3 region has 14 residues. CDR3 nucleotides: TGTGCCAGCAGGGACTTCGAAGGGAGTCAGCCCCAGCATTTT. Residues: CASRDFEGSQPQHF.

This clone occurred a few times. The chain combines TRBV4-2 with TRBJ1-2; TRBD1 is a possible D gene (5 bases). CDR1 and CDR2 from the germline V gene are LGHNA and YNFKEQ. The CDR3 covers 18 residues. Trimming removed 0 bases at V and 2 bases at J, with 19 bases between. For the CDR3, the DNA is TGTGCCAGCAGCCAAGACCCCACCGGGGGTCCCTTAAACTATGGCTACACCTTC. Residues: CASSQDPTGGPLNYGYTF.

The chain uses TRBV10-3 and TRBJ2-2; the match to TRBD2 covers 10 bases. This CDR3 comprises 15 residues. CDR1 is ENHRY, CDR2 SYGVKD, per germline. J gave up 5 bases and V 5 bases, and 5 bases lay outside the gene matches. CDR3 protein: CAISTSGAGTGELFF. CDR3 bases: TGTGCCATCAGTACTAGCGGGGCTGGAACCGGGGAGCTGTTTTTT.

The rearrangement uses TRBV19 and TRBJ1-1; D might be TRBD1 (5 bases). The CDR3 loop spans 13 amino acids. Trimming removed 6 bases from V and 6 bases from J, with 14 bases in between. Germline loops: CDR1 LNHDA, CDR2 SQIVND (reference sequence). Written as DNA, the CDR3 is TGTGCCAGTAGAAGGGTGGGGACCCCTGAAGCTTTCTTT. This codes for CASRRVGTPEAFF.

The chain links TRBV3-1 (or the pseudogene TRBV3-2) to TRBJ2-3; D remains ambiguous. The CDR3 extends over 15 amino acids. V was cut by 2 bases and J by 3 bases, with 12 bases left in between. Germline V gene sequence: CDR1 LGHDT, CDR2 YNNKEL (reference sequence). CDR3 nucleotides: TGTGCCAGCAGCCAAAGCCTCGGCCTGACAGATACGCAGTATTTT. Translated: CASSQSLGLTDTQYF.

The CDR3 loop reads CASSPLTDSPLHF. As DNA, the CDR3 is TGTGCCAGCAGCCCCCTTACAGATTCACCCCTCCACTTT. This sequence joins TRBV12-3 or TRBV12-4 and TRBJ1-6, with no clear D. The CDR3 consists of 13 residues. The V and J ends lost 6 bases and 8 bases respectively, with 11 bases between them.

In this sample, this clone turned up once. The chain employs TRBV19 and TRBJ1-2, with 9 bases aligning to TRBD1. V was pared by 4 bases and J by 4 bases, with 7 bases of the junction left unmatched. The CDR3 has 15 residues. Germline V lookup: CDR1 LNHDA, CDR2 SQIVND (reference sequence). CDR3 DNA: TGTGCCAGTAGTACTCCGGGACAGGGACTCTATGGCTACACCTTC. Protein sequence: CASSTPGQGLYGYTF.

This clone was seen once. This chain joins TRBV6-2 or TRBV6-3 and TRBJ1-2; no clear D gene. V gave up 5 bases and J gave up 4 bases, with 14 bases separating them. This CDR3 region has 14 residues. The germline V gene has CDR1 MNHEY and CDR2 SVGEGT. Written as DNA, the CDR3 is TGTGCCAGCAGTCTACAGCGTGAGAGCTATGGCTACACCTTC. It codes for CASSLQRESYGYTF.

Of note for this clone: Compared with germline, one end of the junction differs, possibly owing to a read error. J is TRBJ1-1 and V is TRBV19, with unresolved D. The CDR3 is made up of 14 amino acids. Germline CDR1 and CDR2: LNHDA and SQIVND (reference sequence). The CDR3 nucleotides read TGTGCCAGTAGTATAGCGGTTGAGAACGCTGAAGCTTTCTTT. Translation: CASSIAVENAEAFF. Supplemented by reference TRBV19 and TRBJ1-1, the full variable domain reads DGGITQSPKYLFRKEGQNVTLSCEQNLNHDAMYWYRQDPGQGLRLIYYSQIVNDFQKGDIAEGYSVSREKKESFPLTVTSAQKNPTAFYLCASSIAVENAEAFFGQGTRLTVV.

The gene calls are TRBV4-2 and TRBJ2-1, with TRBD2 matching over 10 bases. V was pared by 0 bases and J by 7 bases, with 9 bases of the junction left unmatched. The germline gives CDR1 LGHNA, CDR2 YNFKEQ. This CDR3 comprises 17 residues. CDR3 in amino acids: CASSQDPLLAGWNEQFF. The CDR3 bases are TGTGCCAGCAGCCAAGACCCCCTACTAGCGGGATGGAATGAGCAGTTCTTC.

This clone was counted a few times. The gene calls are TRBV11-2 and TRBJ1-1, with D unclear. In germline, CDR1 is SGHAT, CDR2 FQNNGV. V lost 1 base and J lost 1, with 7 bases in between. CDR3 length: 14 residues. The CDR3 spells CASSLAGRNTEAFF. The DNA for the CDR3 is TGTGCCAGCAGCTTAGCTGGCAGGAACACTGAAGCTTTCTTT.

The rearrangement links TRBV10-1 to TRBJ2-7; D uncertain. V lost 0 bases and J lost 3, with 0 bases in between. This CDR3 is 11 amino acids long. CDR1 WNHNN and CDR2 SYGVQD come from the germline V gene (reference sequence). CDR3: CASSESYEQYF. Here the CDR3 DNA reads TGCGCCAGCAGTGAGTCCTACGAGCAGTACTTC.

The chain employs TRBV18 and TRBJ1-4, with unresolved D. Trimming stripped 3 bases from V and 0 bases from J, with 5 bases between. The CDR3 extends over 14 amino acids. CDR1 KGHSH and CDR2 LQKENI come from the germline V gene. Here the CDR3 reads CASSPGPTNEKLFF. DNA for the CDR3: TGTGCCAGCTCACCTGGACCAACTAATGAAAAACTGTTTTTT.

The CDR3 here is CASAALIGQPQHF. DNA of the CDR3: TGTGCCAGCGCTGCCCTGATCGGTCAGCCCCAGCATTTT. The chain links TRBV6-5 to TRBJ1-5; no definite D call. This CDR3 is built from 13 residues. V lost 8 bases and J lost 6, with 14 bases in between. Germline CDR1 MNHEY, CDR2 SVGAGI.

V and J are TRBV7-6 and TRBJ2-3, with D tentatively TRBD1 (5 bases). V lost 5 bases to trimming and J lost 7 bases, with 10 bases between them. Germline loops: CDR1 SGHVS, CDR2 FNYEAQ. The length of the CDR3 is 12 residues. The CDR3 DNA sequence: TGTGCCAGCAGCCCTGACAGTTATACGCAGTATTTT. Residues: CASSPDSYTQYF.

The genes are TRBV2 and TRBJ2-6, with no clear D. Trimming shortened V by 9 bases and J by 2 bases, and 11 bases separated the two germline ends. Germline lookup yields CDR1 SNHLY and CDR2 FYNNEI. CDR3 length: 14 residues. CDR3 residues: CASLGLPGANVLTF. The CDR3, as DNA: TGTGCCAGTTTGGGTCTCCCTGGGGCCAACGTCCTGACTTTC.

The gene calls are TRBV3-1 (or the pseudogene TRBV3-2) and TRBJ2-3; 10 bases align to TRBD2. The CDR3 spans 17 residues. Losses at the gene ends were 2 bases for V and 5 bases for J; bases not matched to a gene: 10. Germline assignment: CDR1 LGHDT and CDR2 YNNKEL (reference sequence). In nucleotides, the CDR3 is TGTGCCAGCAGCCAATTTTTAGCGGGGGGCCAGGAAGATACGCAGTATTTT. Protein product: CASSQFLAGGQEDTQYF.

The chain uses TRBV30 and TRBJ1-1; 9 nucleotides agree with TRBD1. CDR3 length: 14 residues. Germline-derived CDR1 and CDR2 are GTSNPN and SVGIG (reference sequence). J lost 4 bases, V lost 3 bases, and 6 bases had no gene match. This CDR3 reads CAWSHRGRITEAFF. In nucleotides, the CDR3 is TGTGCCTGGAGCCACAGGGGGCGCATCACTGAAGCTTTCTTT.

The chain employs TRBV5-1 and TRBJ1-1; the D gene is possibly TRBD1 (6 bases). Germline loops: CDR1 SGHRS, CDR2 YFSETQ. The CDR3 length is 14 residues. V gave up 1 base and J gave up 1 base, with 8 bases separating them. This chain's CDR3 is CASSLRGTNTEAFF. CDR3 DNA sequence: TGCGCCAGCAGCTTGAGGGGGACGAACACTGAAGCTTTCTTT.

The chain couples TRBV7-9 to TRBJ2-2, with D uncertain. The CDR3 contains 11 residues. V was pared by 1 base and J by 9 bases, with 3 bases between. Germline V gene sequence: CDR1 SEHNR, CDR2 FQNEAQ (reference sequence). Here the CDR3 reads CASSLDRELFF. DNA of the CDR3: TGTGCCAGCAGCTTAGACCGGGAGCTGTTTTTT.

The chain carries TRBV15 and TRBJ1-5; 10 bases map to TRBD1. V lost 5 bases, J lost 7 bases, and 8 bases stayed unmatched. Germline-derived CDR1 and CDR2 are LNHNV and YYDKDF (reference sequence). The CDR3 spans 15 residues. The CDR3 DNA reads TGTGCCACCAGCGGGGACAGGGGTCAATGGCAGCCCCAGCATTTT. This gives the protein CATSGDRGQWQPQHF.

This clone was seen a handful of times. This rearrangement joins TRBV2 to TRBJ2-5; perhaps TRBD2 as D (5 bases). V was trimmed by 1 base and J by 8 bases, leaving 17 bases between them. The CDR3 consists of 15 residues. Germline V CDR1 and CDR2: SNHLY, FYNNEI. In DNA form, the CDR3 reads TGTGCCAGCAGTGAAGGGGGTTACAACCGGGGAACCCAGTACTTC. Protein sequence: CASSEGGYNRGTQYF.

CDR3 region: CASGQQFNTEAFF. In nucleotides, the CDR3 is TGTGCCAGCGGCCAGCAATTCAACACTGAAGCTTTCTTT. V usage is TRBV7-3 and J usage is TRBJ1-1, with D unclear. The CDR3 length is 13 residues. CDR1 SGHTA and CDR2 FQGTGA come from the germline V gene. V was trimmed by 8 bases and J by 2 bases, leaving 12 bases between them.

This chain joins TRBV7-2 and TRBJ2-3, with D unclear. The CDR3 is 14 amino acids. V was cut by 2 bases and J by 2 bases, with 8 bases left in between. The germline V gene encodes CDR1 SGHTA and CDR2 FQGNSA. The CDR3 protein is CASSLHGNTDTQYF. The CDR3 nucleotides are TGTGCCAGCAGCTTACATGGTAACACAGATACGCAGTATTTT.